The TCR beta chain under discussion was sequenced for a study of blood T cells in healthy people across ages. This CDR3 is built from 14 residues. The V gene's germline CDR1 is SGHNT and CDR2 YENEEA. V was trimmed by 6 bases and J by 0 bases, leaving 9 bases between them. A second PCR of about 6 to 12 cycles used a sample-barcoded 5' primer and a J-beta primer mix. Each CDR3 protein is one row after TCRdb ran MiXCR on the 5' RACE reads. This repertoire shows fewer than 2 million distinct CDR3 sequences, around 40% found once; its top ten account for approximately 22%. The sequencing sample was made of blood. The V call is TRBV11-3, the J call TRBJ2-1; no reliable D call. This clonotype was sampled from a human donor in good health. CDR3 sequence reads: CASRFDGSYNEQFF. CDR3 sequence (DNA): TGTGCCAGCAGGTTTGACGGCTCCTACAATGAGCAGTTCTTC. The variable domain in full, with the rest retrieved from reference TRBV11-3 and TRBJ2-1, is EAGVVQSPRYKIIEKKQPVAFWCNPISGHNTLYWYLQNLGQGPELLIRYENEEAVDDSQLPKDRFSAERLKGVDSTLKIQPAELGDSAVYLCASRFDGSYNEQFFGPGTRLTVL.